A selection of T cell receptor beta chains follows, all from one sample in a study of response to subunit inactivated influenza vaccine. TCRdb re-called the RT-PCR reads through MiXCR, storing one row per CDR3 protein. This sample yields 710,000 or so distinct CDR3 sequences, of which around 16% are seen a single time; 9.5% to 13% belongs to the top ten. The source material was PBMCs from blood, sampled approximately 13 days after vaccination. These receptors were collected from a man aged 50-59 years who received an inactivated influenza vaccine. Each CDR3 is given with its conserved first and last residue. D genes are given only for firm matches. Rows give clone size only sometimes, using once, few, many, or a class for an expanded clone.

TRBV24-1	NA	TRBD1	TRBJ2-6	CATRTGTGIAGANVLTF	TGTGCCACCAGGACCGGGACAGGAATTGCTGGGGCCAACGTCCTGACTTTC
TRBV20-1	NA	NA	TRBJ1-5	CSAPPGDNQPQHF	TGCAGTGCTCCACCAGGGGACAATCAGCCCCAGCATTTT
TRBV7-2	NA	TRBD2	TRBJ2-1	CASSISGGAYNEQFF	TGTGCCAGCAGCATTAGCGGGGGGGCCTACAATGAGCAGTTCTTC
TRBV28	NA	NA	TRBJ2-1	CASSWGSGNEQFF	TGTGCCAGCAGTTGGGGAAGCGGAAATGAGCAGTTCTTC
TRBV12-3/TRBV12-4	few	NA	TRBJ2-1	CASSLDNHPYNEQFF	TGTGCCAGCAGCCTAGACAATCACCCCTACAATGAGCAGTTCTTC
TRBV12-3/TRBV12-4	few	TRBD2	TRBJ2-3	CASKPGLASTDTQYF	TGTGCCAGCAAACCGGGACTAGCGTCCACAGATACGCAGTATTTT
TRBV20-1	NA	NA	TRBJ2-1	CSASGTYNEQFF	TGCAGTGCTAGCGGGACCTACAATGAGCAGTTCTTC
TRBV5-1	few	NA	TRBJ2-1	CASSLVPGEQFF	TGCGCCAGCAGCTTGGTCCCGGGTGAGCAGTTCTTC
TRBV5-1	few	TRBD1	TRBJ2-3	CASSLVAMDRVSYYTQYF	TGCGCCAGCAGCTTGGTAGCAATGGACAGGGTCTCGTACTATACGCAGTATTTT
TRBV6-1	few	TRBD2	TRBJ2-3	CASRHALAGGQDTQYF	TGTGCCAGCCGTCATGCCCTAGCGGGGGGGCAGGATACGCAGTATTTT
TRBV6-2/TRBV6-3	few	NA	TRBJ1-5	CASRTAGQGNQPQHF	TGTGCCAGCAGAACGGCGGGGCAGGGGAATCAGCCCCAGCATTTT
TRBV13	NA	NA	TRBJ1-1	CASSSRDRNTEAFF	TGTGCCAGCAGCTCTAGGGACCGGAACACTGAAGCTTTCTTT
TRBV20-1	NA	TRBD1	TRBJ2-7	CSADGTASYEQYF	TGCAGTGCTGATGGGACAGCTTCCTACGAGCAGTACTTC
TRBV5-5	many	NA	TRBJ2-3	CASSLDLVDTQYF	TGTGCCAGCAGCTTGGATCTCGTAGATACGCAGTATTTT
TRBV6-2/TRBV6-3	NA	NA	TRBJ1-6	CASSDQSSYNSPLHF	TGTGCCAGCAGTGATCAGAGCTCCTATAATTCACCCCTCCACTTT
TRBV18	NA	NA	TRBJ2-7	CASSPSQPGLSYEQYF	TGTGCCAGCTCACCATCGCAGCCGGGACTGTCCTACGAGCAGTACTTC
TRBV11-2	NA	NA	TRBJ2-1	CASSHWDNEQFF	TGTGCCAGCAGCCATTGGGACAATGAGCAGTTCTTC
TRBV29-1	NA	TRBD2	TRBJ2-3	CSVEGLAGSTDTQYF	TGCAGCGTTGAAGGACTAGCGGGTAGCACAGATACGCAGTATTTT
TRBV27	NA	NA	TRBJ2-3	CASSPLSPDTQYF	TGTGCCAGCAGTCCCCTTAGCCCAGATACGCAGTATTTT
TRBV20-1	NA	NA	TRBJ2-5	CSAREAYRGLLRETQYF	TGCAGTGCTAGAGAGGCCTATCGGGGGTTGCTCCGAGAGACCCAGTACTTC
TRBV5-6	few	NA	TRBJ2-2	CASSFNSGELFF	TGTGCCAGCAGCTTCAACAGCGGGGAGCTGTTTTTT
TRBV7-2	many	TRBD1	TRBJ1-2	CASSLTGASYGYTF	TGTGCCAGCAGCTTAACAGGGGCCAGCTATGGCTACACCTTC
TRBV29-1	NA	NA	TRBJ2-3	CSVDYGLGGTDTQYF	TGCAGCGTTGATTATGGGCTTGGGGGCACAGATACGCAGTATTTT
TRBV10-3	NA	NA	TRBJ2-3	CAITTDRVQTDTQYF	TGTGCCATCACCACGGACAGAGTACAGACAGATACGCAGTATTTT
TRBV6-2/TRBV6-3	few	TRBD2	TRBJ2-3	CASTYLVRGGYTDTQYF	TGTGCCAGCACCTATTTGGTACGGGGGGGATACACAGATACGCAGTATTTT
TRBV7-2	few	TRBD1	TRBJ1-5	CASSLGQGGGQPQHF	TGTGCCAGCAGCTTAGGGCAGGGGGGCGGTCAGCCCCAGCATTTT
TRBV6-5	few	TRBD1	TRBJ1-1	CASSSNRGETEAFF	TGTGCCAGCAGTTCGAACAGGGGTGAGACTGAAGCTTTCTTT
TRBV5-1	NA	NA	TRBJ1-6	CASSIDQGYSPLHF	TGCGCCAGCAGCATCGATCAGGGGTATTCACCCCTCCACTTT
TRBV20-1	few	TRBD1	TRBJ1-1	CSAIQGARTGTEAFF	TGCAGTGCTATCCAGGGGGCACGAACGGGCACTGAAGCTTTCTTT
TRBV5-1	many	NA	TRBJ2-2	CASSLTGNTGELFF	TGCGCCAGCAGCTTGACAGGGAACACCGGGGAGCTGTTTTTT
TRBV20-1	NA	TRBD1	TRBJ2-2	CSAREQGAFPGELFF	TGCAGTGCTAGGGAGCAGGGGGCTTTCCCCGGGGAGCTGTTTTTT
TRBV20-1	NA	TRBD1	TRBJ2-3	CSALPPTGSGTDTQYF	TGCAGTGCCCTGCCCCCGACAGGGTCCGGCACAGATACGCAGTATTTT
TRBV10-3	few	NA	TRBJ2-2	CAIRGEIGELFF	TGTGCCATCAGAGGGGAAATAGGGGAGCTGTTTTTT
TRBV18	NA	NA	TRBJ1-2	CASSHRTVEYGYTF	TGTGCCAGCTCACACCGGACGGTTGAGTATGGCTACACCTTC
TRBV6-2/TRBV6-3	many	NA	TRBJ1-2	CASTPDGSYGYTF	TGTGCCAGCACCCCGGACGGTTCCTATGGCTACACCTTC
TRBV12-3/TRBV12-4	once	NA	TRBJ2-5	CASAGLPGETQYF	TGTGCCAGCGCGGGACTTCCCGGGGAGACCCAGTACTTC
TRBV7-2	NA	TRBD2	TRBJ2-4	CASSLDGGGKNIQYF	TGTGCCAGCAGCTTAGACGGGGGGGGCAAAAACATTCAGTACTTC